The present T cell receptor (beta chain) was sequenced within a study of shared clonotypes between healthy human individuals. Background on the study: Each donor contributed plates that comprised three CD4 naive, three CD4 memory, two CD8 naive and one CD8 memory.

The length of the CDR3 is 15 residues. V shed 0 bases and J 5 bases; nucleotides not matched to a gene: 7. Looked up from germline, CDR1 is SEHNR and CDR2 is FQNEAQ (reference sequence). In regard to this clone: As yet, its antigen is unknown.

Sequencing used immunoSEQ multiplex PCR; TCRdb keeps in-frame clones, though not all of them. Of about 2 million clones in the sample, about 95% were seen once. Points from the study as a whole: Memory subsets generally showed lower estimated richness than naive subsets. Across a handful of donors, naive CD4 shared approximately 4.5%, naive CD8 about 3.2%, memory CD4 about 2.4%, memory CD8 0.4% to 0.5%.

The naive CD8 subset, CD45RO-negative cells positively selected for CCR7, excluded terminally differentiated effector memory CD45RA+ cells. The chain joins TRBV7-9 to TRBJ2-7; 7 bases match TRBD2. Material for sequencing was naive CD8+ T cells sorted from blood. The origin of this receptor is a man aged 18 to 29 in good health. This chain's CDR3 is CASSLASWEGDEQYF. CDR3 coding DNA: TGTGCCAGCAGCTTAGCTAGTTGGGAGGGCGACGAGCAGTACTTC.